These T cell receptor beta chains were read from a single sample in a study of early T cells in non-severe SARS-CoV-2 infection. TCRdb re-analysed the 5' RACE reads in MiXCR, keeping a single row per CDR3 protein. Of tens of thousands of distinct CDR3 sequences listed, roughly a tenth are singletons. Sequenced material: whole blood. These receptors all stem from an adult who was a healthcare worker with PCR-confirmed SARS-CoV-2 infection or an uninfected control (not recorded which). The CDR3 runs from the conserved cysteine through the conserved F or W. D genes are given only for firm matches. Rows give clone size only sometimes, using once, few, many, or a class for an expanded clone.

TRBJ2-7 | TRBV27 | . | few | CASRVTALTGEQYF | TGTGCCAGCAGGGTGACAGCTTTAACGGGAGAGCAGTACTTC
TRBJ2-2 | TRBV21-1 | . | few | CASSNRTSGRDTGELFF | TGTGCCAGCAGCAATCGGACTAGCGGGAGGGACACCGGGGAGCTGTTTTTT
TRBJ2-2 | TRBV12-3/TRBV12-4 | . | few | CASTRNTNTGELFF | TGTGCCAGTACCCGGAACACCAACACCGGGGAGCTGTTTTTT
TRBJ2-2 | TRBV19 | TRBD1 | many | CASSMGRTGAAGELFF | TGTGCCAGTAGTATGGGGAGGACAGGGGCAGCCGGGGAGCTGTTTTTT
TRBJ2-1 | TRBV12-3/TRBV12-4 | . | few | CASSLLTGYNEQFF | TGTGCCAGCAGTTTGTTGACCGGATACAATGAGCAGTTCTTC
TRBJ1-5 | TRBV29-1 | TRBD1 | . | CSVAQGGDQPQHF | TGCAGCGTCGCTCAGGGGGGGGATCAGCCCCAGCATTTT
TRBJ2-3 | TRBV11-2 | TRBD2 | . | CASSPLAGGADTQYF | TGTGCCAGCAGCCCACTAGCGGGAGGGGCAGATACGCAGTATTTT
TRBJ1-4 | TRBV3-1 | . | many | CASAAPGNGEEKLFF | TGTGCCAGCGCCGCCCCAGGGAACGGTGAAGAAAAACTGTTTTTT
TRBJ2-2 | TRBV7-3 | . | many | CASSSRIAVNTGELFF | TGTGCCAGCAGCTCCCGGATAGCGGTGAACACCGGGGAGCTGTTTTTT
TRBJ2-7 | TRBV20-1 | . | few | CSAGGDTYEQYF | TGCAGTGCTGGGGGAGATACCTACGAGCAGTACTTC
TRBJ2-5 | TRBV12-3/TRBV12-4 | TRBD2 | few | CASSRTSGRQETQYF | TGTGCCAGCAGCCGAACTAGCGGGAGACAAGAGACCCAGTACTTC
TRBJ1-4 | TRBV4-1 | . | few | CASSQPNEKLFF | TGCGCCAGCAGCCAACCCAATGAAAAACTGTTTTTT
TRBJ2-2 | TRBV7-2 | . | many | CASSLFFTNTGELFF | TGTGCCAGCAGCTTATTTTTTACGAACACCGGGGAGCTGTTTTTT
TRBJ2-5 | TRBV27 | . | many | CASSQQGQGETQYF | TGTGCCAGCAGTCAACAGGGACAAGGGGAGACCCAGTACTTC
TRBJ1-6 | TRBV6-1 | TRBD1 | many | CASSEWAHPTGNNSPLHF | TGTGCCAGCAGTGAGTGGGCACACCCGACAGGGAATAATTCACCCCTCCACTTT
TRBJ1-1 | TRBV7-8 | . | few | CASSSMGHMNTEAFF | TGTGCCAGCAGCTCTATGGGACATATGAACACTGAAGCTTTCTTT
TRBJ2-5 | TRBV4-3 | . | . | CASSQDPRETQYF | TGCGCCAGCAGCCAAGATCCTCGAGAGACCCAGTACTTC
TRBJ1-6 | TRBV5-7 | . | few | CASSLPTFYNSPLHF | TGTGCCAGCAGCTTACCAACCTTCTATAATTCACCCCTCCACTTT
TRBJ2-2 | TRBV7-2 | TRBD1 | . | CASRSTGTGGTGELFF | TGTGCCAGCAGATCTACCGGGACAGGGGGGACCGGGGAGCTGTTTTTT
TRBJ2-5 | TRBV3-1 | TRBD1 | . | CASGDRAQETQYF | TGTGCCAGCGGTGACAGGGCGCAAGAGACCCAGTACTTC
TRBJ1-5 | TRBV3-1 | . | many | CASSQDTVNQPQHF | TGTGCCAGCAGCCAAGACACAGTCAATCAGCCCCAGCATTTT
TRBJ2-7 | TRBV20-1 | TRBD1 | . | CSASQGQGVEQYF | TGCAGTGCTAGTCAGGGACAGGGAGTAGAGCAGTACTTC
TRBJ2-3 | TRBV10-3 | . | many | CAISRGTVRRTDTQYF | TGTGCCATCAGCCGGGGGACAGTGCGACGCACAGATACGCAGTATTTT
TRBJ2-3 | TRBV30 | TRBD2 | many | CAWSVPTGLAGGSTDTQYF | TGTGCCTGGAGTGTCCCAACAGGACTAGCGGGAGGAAGCACAGATACGCAGTATTTT
TRBJ2-5 | TRBV11-2 | TRBD2 | few | CASSLSSGGGETQYF | TGTGCCAGCAGCTTAAGTAGCGGGGGCGGGGAGACCCAGTACTTC
TRBJ2-2 | TRBV6-2/TRBV6-3 | TRBD1 | few | CASSPDDRAGDLFF | TGTGCCAGCAGTCCTGACGACAGGGCCGGGGACCTGTTTTTT
TRBJ2-6 | TRBV7-2 | . | few | CASSPPLSGANVLTF | TGTGCCAGCAGCCCTCCTCTCTCTGGGGCCAACGTCCTGACTTTC
TRBJ2-2 | TRBV24-1 | . | many | CATSSLGQQNTGELFF | TGTGCCACCAGTAGCCTTGGACAGCAGAACACCGGGGAGCTGTTTTTT
TRBJ1-1 | TRBV18 | . | . | CASSPTMTRGDHTEAFF | TGTGCCAGCTCACCCACTATGACGAGGGGAGATCACACTGAAGCTTTCTTT
TRBJ2-5 | TRBV20-1 | . | few | CSASKSRVETQYF | TGCAGTGCTAGTAAATCCCGGGTAGAGACCCAGTACTTC
TRBJ1-2 | TRBV4-2 | . | few | CASSQEISPYGYTF | TGTGCCAGCAGCCAAGAAATCAGCCCCTATGGCTACACCTTC
TRBJ2-2 | TRBV10-3 | . | many | CAISEDGLTGELFF | TGTGCCATCAGTGAAGACGGACTCACCGGGGAGCTGTTTTTT
TRBJ1-3 | TRBV6-5 | . | few | CASSYSNAGRSGNTIYF | TGTGCCAGCAGTTACTCGAATGCAGGACGCTCTGGAAACACCATATATTTT
TRBJ2-1 | TRBV7-2 | . | many | CASSFSGYDYNEQFF | TGTGCCAGCAGCTTTAGCGGATACGACTACAATGAGCAGTTCTTC
TRBJ2-2 | TRBV7-9 | TRBD2 | . | CASSSNLAGGQNTGELFF | TGTGCCAGCAGCTCAAATCTAGCGGGGGGCCAGAACACCGGGGAGCTGTTTTTT
TRBJ2-3 | TRBV4-2 | . | few | CASSQDRAEGGRTDTQYF | TGTGCCAGCAGCCAAGATCGCGCTGAAGGGGGACGCACAGATACGCAGTATTTT
TRBJ1-1 | TRBV18 | . | many | CASSEQGMNTEAFF | TGTGCCAGCTCTGAACAGGGAATGAACACTGAAGCTTTCTTT
TRBJ2-1 | TRBV20-1 | TRBD1 | many | CSALRGQSYEQFF | TGCAGTGCTCTGAGGGGACAGAGCTATGAGCAGTTCTTC
TRBJ2-3 | TRBV10-3 | . | . | CAISEGGTDTQYF | TGTGCCATCAGTGAAGGGGGGACAGATACGCAGTATTTT
TRBJ2-3 | TRBV6-6 | TRBD2 | many | CASTQGGASTDTQYF | TGTGCCAGCACCCAGGGAGGGGCTAGCACAGATACGCAGTATTTT
TRBJ2-1 | TRBV7-6 | . | . | CASSLEQGLVFNEQFF | TGTGCCAGCAGCTTAGAACAGGGTCTAGTTTTTAATGAGCAGTTCTTC